One sample yielded the 24 T cell receptor beta chains listed below, sequenced in a study of CXCR3-negative and CXCR3-positive naive CD8 T cells. No antigen has been identified for these receptors. The study made its TRB cDNA libraries by 5' RACE, adding UMI labels. TCRdb processed the 5' RACE reads again and assigns one entry to each CDR3 protein, with no DNA. Here the sample table reports some 120,000 distinct CDR3 sequences. Study observations and caveats: Relative to CXCR3-negative naive cells, CXCR3-positive naive cells had more hydrophobic TRB CDR3s.

The sample taken for sequencing was naive CXCR3+ CD8+ T cells from blood. The subset: CD45RO-CCR7+CD27+CD95- naive CD8+ T cells expressing CXCR3 (TNR3+). The receptors here all came from a human donor in good health. Some clones in this sample may be carry-over from other donors' samples.

This rearrangement joins TRBV6-2 or TRBV6-3 to TRBJ2-1. The CDR3 loop spans 15 amino acids. Germline CDR1 and CDR2: MNHEY and SVGEGT. The CDR3 sequence: CASNGFLSSYNEQFF.

This chain links TRBV19 with TRBJ2-7; without DNA, the TCRdb call of TRBD2 cannot be checked. The CDR3 runs 16 residues. The germline CDR1 and CDR2 sequences are LNHDA and SQIVND (reference sequence). CDR3 loop: CASSPGLADPSYEQYF. Combining the CDR3 with reference TRBV19 and TRBJ2-7 gives the whole variable domain DGGITQSPKYLFRKEGQNVTLSCEQNLNHDAMYWYRQDPGQGLRLIYYSQIVNDFQKGDIAEGYSVSREKKESFPLTVTSAQKNPTAFYLCASSPGLADPSYEQYFGPGTRLTVT.

The chain has TRBV12-3 or TRBV12-4 and TRBJ2-1; TCRdb lists TRBD2, though no DNA is available to test this call. This CDR3 has 16 amino acids. CDR3: CASSLRTSGAYNEQFF.

This chain joins TRBV4-2 and TRBJ1-1. The CDR3 has 13 residues. Germline loops: CDR1 LGHNA, CDR2 YNFKEQ. The CDR3 reads CASSQDLSRPAFF.

The rearrangement links TRBV9 to TRBJ2-1; TCRdb returns TRBD2, unconfirmable since there is no DNA. This CDR3 has 13 amino acids. CDR1 is SGDLS and CDR2 is YYNGEE in the germline V gene. Here the CDR3 reads CASSEGPAHEQFF.

CDR3 protein: CSVEGQRESNEQYF. The chain couples TRBV29-1 to TRBJ2-7; as DNA is missing, the TRBD2 call by TCRdb cannot be tested. Germline V gene lookup returns CDR1 SQVTM and CDR2 ANQGSEA. The CDR3 runs to 14 residues.

The CDR3 spells CASSLGRRGGVRQYF. The chain carries TRBV13 and TRBJ2-7; TCRdb's assignment of TRBD1 cannot be checked, as there is no DNA. Germline CDR1 is PRHDT and CDR2 is FYEKMQ (reference sequence). The CDR3 is 15 residues long.

The genes are TRBV4-1 and TRBJ2-5. CDR3 length: 12 residues. Germline-derived CDR1 and CDR2 are MGHRA and YSYEKL. The CDR3 loop is CASSQVEETQYF.

V usage is TRBV29-1 and J usage is TRBJ2-4; the TCRdb call, TRBD1, lacks DNA for checking. This CDR3 comprises 12 residues. Germline V gives CDR1 SQVTM, CDR2 ANQGSEA. The CDR3 sequence is CSAVQGPDIQYF. The whole variable domain, remainder taken from reference TRBV29-1 and TRBJ2-4, is SAVISQKPSRDICQRGTSLTIQCQVDSQVTMMFWYRQQPGQSLTLIATANQGSEATYESGFVIDKFPISRPNLTFSTLTVSNMSPEDSSIYLCSAVQGPDIQYFGAGTRLSVL.

The gene calls are TRBV9 and TRBJ2-5; the D call from TCRdb, TRBD2, cannot be confirmed without DNA. Germline V gene lookup returns CDR1 SGDLS and CDR2 YYNGEE. The CDR3 is 15 amino acids. This CDR3 reads CASSPPASEGETEYF.

J is TRBJ2-1 and V is TRBV7-8; TCRdb designates TRBD1, a call that cannot be tested without DNA. The CDR3 sequence is 16 residues long. The germline V gene has CDR1 SGHVS and CDR2 FQNEAQ. CDR3 residues: CASSQTGAALYNEQFF.

The CDR3 is CSVDGREYNEQFF. The rearrangement joins TRBV29-1 to TRBJ2-1; TCRdb calls TRBD2, which cannot be checked without DNA. The germline V gene has CDR1 SQVTM and CDR2 ANQGSEA. The CDR3 totals 13 residues.

J is TRBJ1-2 and V is TRBV4-1. The CDR3 runs to 14 residues. The germline CDR1 and CDR2 sequences are MGHRA and YSYEKL. The CDR3 spells CASSHEREGYGYTF.

The chain links TRBV29-1 to TRBJ2-3; the TCRdb call, TRBD2, lacks DNA for checking. The CDR3 extends over 16 amino acids. Germline CDR1 and CDR2: SQVTM and ANQGSEA. The CDR3 sequence is CSVEGGTSGMPDTQYF.

The chain carries TRBV5-5 and TRBJ2-7; the D call of TRBD2 rests on TCRdb alone, since no DNA is present to check it. The CDR3 contains 16 residues. The germline CDR1 and CDR2 sequences are SGHKS and YYEKEE (reference sequence). CDR3: CASNPHNLAGVYEQYF. Variable domain in full (rest from reference TRBV5-5 and TRBJ2-7): DAGVTQSPTHLIKTRGQQVTLRCSPISGHKSVSWYQQVLGQGPQFIFQYYEKEERGRGNFPDRFSARQFPNYSSELNVNALLLGDSALYLCASNPHNLAGVYEQYFGPGTRLTVT.

This rearrangement joins TRBV11-2 to TRBJ2-3. The CDR3 length is 14 residues. The germline CDR1 and CDR2 sequences are SGHAT and FQNNGV. This CDR3 is CASSKEVRTDTQYF. The full variable domain, with the rest looked up from reference TRBV11-2 and TRBJ2-3, is EAGVAQSPRYKIIEKRQSVAFWCNPISGHATLYWYQQILGQGPKLLIQFQNNGVVDDSQLPKDRFSAERLKGVDSTLKIQPAKLEDSAVYLCASSKEVRTDTQYFGPGTRLTVL.

V and J are TRBV5-1 and TRBJ2-7. From germline, CDR1 is SGHRS and CDR2 YFSETQ. The CDR3 spans 15 residues. The CDR3 sequence: CASSLWQSNPYEQYF. Combining the CDR3 with reference TRBV5-1 and TRBJ2-7 gives the whole variable domain KAGVTQTPRYLIKTRGQQVTLSCSPISGHRSVSWYQQTPGQGLQFLFEYFSETQRNKGNFPGRFSGRQFSNSRSEMNVSTLELGDSALYLCASSLWQSNPYEQYFGPGTRLTVT.

The genes are TRBV12-3 or TRBV12-4 and TRBJ2-7; with no DNA, the TCRdb D assignment of TRBD1 cannot be verified. There are 15 residues in the CDR3. CDR3: CASSSGTGGSYEQYF.

The rearrangement links TRBV6-6 to TRBJ1-2; TCRdb outputs TRBD1, but without DNA this stays unchecked. The CDR3 runs 13 residues. Per germline, CDR1 MNHNY and CDR2 SVGAGI (reference sequence). The CDR3 here is CASRPTGVDGYTF.

The chain has TRBV7-9 and TRBJ2-1; as DNA is missing, the TRBD2 call by TCRdb cannot be tested. The CDR3 is 17 amino acids. In germline, CDR1 is SEHNR, CDR2 FQNEAQ (reference sequence). The CDR3 loop is CASSLLLGRVVYNEQFF.

The gene calls are TRBV4-1 and TRBJ2-2; TCRdb's assignment of TRBD1 cannot be checked, as there is no DNA. Germline-derived CDR1 and CDR2 are MGHRA and YSYEKL. The CDR3 length is 16 residues. The CDR3 loop is CASSQDITGGTGELFF.

The J gene is TRBJ2-5, the V gene TRBV14; checking the TCRdb D call of TRBD1 is not possible without DNA. The germline CDR1 and CDR2 sequences are SGHDN and FVKESK. The CDR3 is 14 residues long. CDR3 sequence reads: CASSQGTGTETQYF.

The chain links TRBV7-9 to TRBJ2-7; absent DNA, TCRdb's TRBD1 call cannot be checked. This CDR3 comprises 14 residues. Germline V gene sequence: CDR1 SEHNR, CDR2 FQNEAQ (reference sequence). CDR3 amino acids: CASSYSTGAYEQYF.

The rearrangement uses TRBV6-1 and TRBJ2-1; TCRdb indicates TRBD1, and absent DNA this call remains unverified. The germline V gene encodes CDR1 MNHNS and CDR2 SASEGT. The CDR3 has 16 amino acids. The CDR3 reads CASSAHRDSSYNEQFF.